This T cell receptor (beta chain) was sequenced during a study of T cell responses to AZD1222 COVID-19 vaccine. Repertoires were generated with immunoSEQ multiplex PCR, while TCRdb's copy carries only in-frame clones and drops some. The sample carries under 130,000 clones, over 70% recorded once. The germline V gene encodes CDR1 KGHSH and CDR2 LQKENI. V shed 5 bases, J shed 7 bases, and the junction held 4 bases outside the gene matches. CDR3 length: 13 residues. This TCR was recovered from an adult in good health. The source was peripheral blood, collected on day 0 of AZD1222 vaccination. This sequence joins TRBV18 and TRBJ1-5; 8 nucleotides match TRBD1. The CDR3, as DNA: TGTGCCAGCTCAGTGTGGACAGGGCAGCCCCAGCATTTT. This sequence encodes CASSVWTGQPQHF.